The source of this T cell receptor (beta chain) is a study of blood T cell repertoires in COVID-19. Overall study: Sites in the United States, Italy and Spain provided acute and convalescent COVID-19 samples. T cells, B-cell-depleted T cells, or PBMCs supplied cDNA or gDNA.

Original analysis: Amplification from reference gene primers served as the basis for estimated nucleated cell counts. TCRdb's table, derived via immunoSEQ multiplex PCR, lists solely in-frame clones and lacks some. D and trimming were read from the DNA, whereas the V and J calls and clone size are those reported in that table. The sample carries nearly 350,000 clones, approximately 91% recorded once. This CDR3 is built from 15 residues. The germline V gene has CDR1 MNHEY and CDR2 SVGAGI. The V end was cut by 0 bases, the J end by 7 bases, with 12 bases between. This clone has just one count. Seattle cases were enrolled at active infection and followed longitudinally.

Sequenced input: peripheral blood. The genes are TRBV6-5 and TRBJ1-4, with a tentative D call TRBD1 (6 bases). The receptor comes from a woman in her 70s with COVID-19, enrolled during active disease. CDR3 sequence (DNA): TGTGCCAGCAGTTACTCGGGGACACCCTTTGAAAAACTGTTTTTT. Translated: CASSYSGTPFEKLFF.